This entry features one TCR beta chain sequence. Its antigen is unidentified. V was pared by 3 bases and J by 7 bases, with 16 bases between. The CDR3 has 14 amino acids. Germline CDR1 and CDR2: MNHEY and SMNVEV (reference sequence). The data were taken from a study of cytomegalovirus exposure and HLA in healthy donors. Study findings and constraints: The authors considered a cluster of highly shared sequence variants likely to be a sequencing artifact. The study put some 160 TCR beta chains on its list as cytomegalovirus-associated. Exclusion as indistinguishable affected some V segments, including TRBV6-2 and TRBV6-3.

Vbeta (60) and Jbeta (13) primers were used in the PCR. Sequencing was performed with immunoSEQ multiplex PCR; in TCRdb, only in-frame clones are kept and a portion is missing. The sample lists about 90,000 clones; 78% were seen once. The chain recombines TRBV27 with TRBJ2-7; a possible D gene is TRBD2 (6 bases). Sequencing used PBMCs. The sequence derives from a woman aged 40 to 55 in good health and CMV-seropositive. The CDR3 spells CASSFRTDGGEQYF. CDR3 sequence (DNA): TGTGCCAGCAGTTTCCGGACGGATGGGGGGGAGCAGTACTTC.